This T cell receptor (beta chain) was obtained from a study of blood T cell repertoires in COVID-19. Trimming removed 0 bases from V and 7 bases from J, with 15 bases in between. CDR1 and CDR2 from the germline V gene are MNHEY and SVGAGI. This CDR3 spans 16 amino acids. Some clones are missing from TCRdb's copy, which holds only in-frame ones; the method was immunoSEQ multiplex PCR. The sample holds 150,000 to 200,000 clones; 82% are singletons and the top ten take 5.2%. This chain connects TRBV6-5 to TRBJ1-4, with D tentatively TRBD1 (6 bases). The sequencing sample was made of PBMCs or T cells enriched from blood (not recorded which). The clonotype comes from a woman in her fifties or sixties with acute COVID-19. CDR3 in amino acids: CASSYSGGAVSEKLFF. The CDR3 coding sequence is TGTGCCAGCAGTTACTCAGGGGGGGCGGTGAGTGAAAAACTGTTTTTT.